This is a list of T cell receptor beta chains from one sample in a study of blood T cell repertoires in COVID-19. Profiling relied on immunoSEQ multiplex PCR, and the TCRdb table lists in-frame clones only, not all of them. Among fewer than 110,000 clones listed, 75% to 90% were seen once. The sequencing sample was made of peripheral blood. The receptors come from a human donor in a cohort sampled during active COVID-19. Both conserved end residues are part of each CDR3. Fields, in order: clone size, D gene, V gene, J gene, CDR3 protein, CDR3 DNA. D genes are given only for firm matches. Clone size is stated in some rows and not others, as once, few, many or a class when expanded.

clone size: -; D gene: -; V gene: TRBV30; J gene: TRBJ1-3; CDR3 protein: CAWSVLGNTIYF; CDR3 DNA: TGTGCCTGGAGTGTACTTGGAAACACCATATATTTT
clone size: -; D gene: -; V gene: TRBV7-3; J gene: TRBJ1-1; CDR3 protein: CASSFGNTGTEAFF; CDR3 DNA: TGTGCCAGCAGCTTCGGTAACACGGGAACTGAAGCTTTCTTT
clone size: -; D gene: -; V gene: TRBV5-1; J gene: TRBJ2-1; CDR3 protein: CASSQGQSSYNEQFF; CDR3 DNA: TGCGCCAGCAGCCAGGGACAAAGCTCCTACAATGAGCAGTTCTTC
clone size: -; D gene: TRBD1; V gene: TRBV6-6; J gene: TRBJ1-4; CDR3 protein: CASSPPGQGEKLFF; CDR3 DNA: TGTGCCAGCAGTCCACCGGGACAGGGGGAAAAACTGTTTTTT
clone size: few; D gene: -; V gene: TRBV3-1/TRBV3-2; J gene: TRBJ1-1; CDR3 protein: CASSHPTGGAEAFF; CDR3 DNA: TGTGCCAGCAGCCACCCGACGGGGGGAGCTGAAGCTTTCTTT
clone size: -; D gene: TRBD1; V gene: TRBV2; J gene: TRBJ1-2; CDR3 protein: CASSPGGNLGYTF; CDR3 DNA: TGTGCCAGCAGCCCAGGGGGCAATCTAGGCTACACCTTC
clone size: -; D gene: -; V gene: TRBV4-2; J gene: TRBJ1-1; CDR3 protein: CASSPSDSLHTEAFF; CDR3 DNA: TGTGCCAGCAGCCCATCTGACAGCCTCCACACTGAAGCTTTCTTT
clone size: -; D gene: TRBD2; V gene: TRBV2; J gene: TRBJ2-7; CDR3 protein: CASTPGGRVYEQYF; CDR3 DNA: TGTGCCAGCACCCCCGGCGGGAGAGTATACGAGCAGTACTTC
clone size: -; D gene: -; V gene: TRBV7-2; J gene: TRBJ1-1; CDR3 protein: CASNDYGGTEAFF; CDR3 DNA: TGTGCCAGCAACGACTATGGTGGCACTGAAGCTTTCTTT
clone size: -; D gene: -; V gene: TRBV12-3/TRBV12-4; J gene: TRBJ2-3; CDR3 protein: CASSWDNQDTQYF; CDR3 DNA: TGTGCCAGCAGTTGGGACAACCAAGATACGCAGTATTTT
clone size: -; D gene: TRBD1; V gene: TRBV3-1/TRBV3-2; J gene: TRBJ1-2; CDR3 protein: CASSHGATGNGYTF; CDR3 DNA: TGTGCCAGCAGCCACGGGGCGACAGGGAATGGCTACACCTTC
clone size: -; D gene: TRBD2; V gene: TRBV5-1; J gene: TRBJ2-7; CDR3 protein: CASSLGSGGTYEQYF; CDR3 DNA: TGCGCCAGCAGCTTGGGCAGCGGGGGGACCTACGAGCAGTACTTC
clone size: -; D gene: -; V gene: TRBV11-2; J gene: TRBJ1-2; CDR3 protein: CASGVGYTF; CDR3 DNA: TGTGCCAGCGGAGTCGGCTACACCTTC
clone size: -; D gene: -; V gene: TRBV5-1; J gene: TRBJ1-1; CDR3 protein: CASSPRPGSLDTEAFF; CDR3 DNA: TGCGCCAGCAGCCCCCGCCCGGGGTCTTTGGACACTGAAGCTTTCTTT
clone size: -; D gene: TRBD1; V gene: TRBV5-5; J gene: TRBJ1-5; CDR3 protein: CASSRQGNRDQPQHF; CDR3 DNA: TGTGCCAGCAGCCGACAGGGGAATAGAGATCAGCCCCAGCATTTT
clone size: -; D gene: TRBD1; V gene: TRBV4-1; J gene: TRBJ1-2; CDR3 protein: CASSRDRDRNYGYTF; CDR3 DNA: TGCGCCAGCAGCAGGGACAGGGATCGTAACTATGGCTACACCTTC
clone size: -; D gene: -; V gene: TRBV27; J gene: TRBJ2-7; CDR3 protein: CASSLRDLSYEQYF; CDR3 DNA: TGTGCCAGCAGTTTGCGGGACCTCTCCTACGAGCAGTACTTC
clone size: -; D gene: TRBD1; V gene: TRBV6-5; J gene: TRBJ2-3; CDR3 protein: CASSKNRDRDTQYF; CDR3 DNA: TGTGCCAGCAGTAAAAACCGGGACAGAGATACGCAGTATTTT
clone size: once; D gene: -; V gene: TRBV18; J gene: TRBJ1-4; CDR3 protein: CASSPLSTEKLFF; CDR3 DNA: TGTGCCAGCTCACCTCTGTCTACTGAAAAACTGTTTTTT
clone size: -; D gene: -; V gene: TRBV12-3/TRBV12-4; J gene: TRBJ2-5; CDR3 protein: CASSFSAGETQYF; CDR3 DNA: TGTGCCAGCAGTTTTTCCGCGGGGGAGACCCAGTACTTC
clone size: -; D gene: TRBD1; V gene: TRBV30; J gene: TRBJ2-1; CDR3 protein: CSGTGGNEQFF; CDR3 DNA: TGTTCCGGGACAGGGGGGAATGAGCAGTTCTTC
clone size: -; D gene: TRBD2; V gene: TRBV11-2; J gene: TRBJ2-1; CDR3 protein: CASRRTSGESRPFF; CDR3 DNA: TGTGCCAGCAGGAGGACTAGCGGCGAATCCAGGCCGTTCTTC
clone size: -; D gene: -; V gene: TRBV7-3; J gene: TRBJ1-1; CDR3 protein: CASSSAGREAFF; CDR3 DNA: TGTGCCAGCAGCTCCGCTGGGAGAGAAGCTTTCTTT
clone size: -; D gene: TRBD2; V gene: TRBV5-4; J gene: TRBJ2-5; CDR3 protein: CASSHGGLAGVEETQYF; CDR3 DNA: TGTGCCAGCAGCCATGGGGGACTAGCGGGGGTCGAAGAGACCCAGTACTTC
clone size: few; D gene: -; V gene: TRBV7-2; J gene: TRBJ2-7; CDR3 protein: CASSPRVGQSSYEQYF; CDR3 DNA: TGTGCCAGCAGCCCCAGGGTTGGACAGTCCTCCTACGAGCAGTACTTC
clone size: -; D gene: -; V gene: TRBV10-3; J gene: TRBJ1-1; CDR3 protein: CAISVAGNTEAFF; CDR3 DNA: TGTGCCATCAGTGTTGCGGGGAACACTGAAGCTTTCTTT
clone size: -; D gene: -; V gene: TRBV7-2; J gene: TRBJ1-2; CDR3 protein: CASSLSGFGGYTF; CDR3 DNA: TGTGCCAGCAGCTTATCAGGGTTCGGGGGCTACACCTTC
clone size: -; D gene: -; V gene: TRBV19; J gene: TRBJ1-1; CDR3 protein: CASSTPQNTEAFF; CDR3 DNA: TGTGCCAGTAGTACCCCACAGAACACTGAAGCTTTCTTT
clone size: -; D gene: -; V gene: TRBV3-1/TRBV3-2; J gene: TRBJ1-1; CDR3 protein: CASSQGGPEAEAFF; CDR3 DNA: TGTGCCAGCAGCCAGGGGGGGCCCGAGGCTGAAGCTTTCTTT
clone size: -; D gene: TRBD2; V gene: TRBV19; J gene: TRBJ2-5; CDR3 protein: CASTSQGGGAGETQYF; CDR3 DNA: TGTGCCAGTACCTCTCAGGGCGGGGGGGCCGGAGAGACCCAGTACTTC
clone size: -; D gene: -; V gene: TRBV7-9; J gene: TRBJ2-7; CDR3 protein: CASSLSSGDYEQYF; CDR3 DNA: TGTGCCAGCAGCTTATCTTCCGGGGACTACGAGCAGTACTTC
clone size: -; D gene: -; V gene: TRBV11-3; J gene: TRBJ2-1; CDR3 protein: CASSLQGGNSYNEQFF; CDR3 DNA: TGTGCCAGCAGCCTCCAGGGGGGCAACTCCTACAATGAGCAGTTCTTC